A selection of T cell receptor beta chains follows, all from one sample in a study of blood T cell repertoires in COVID-19. TCRdb keeps only in-frame clones here, not all; method: immunoSEQ multiplex PCR. This sample has under 250,000 clones, with nearly 95% found just once. Sequenced material: peripheral blood. The source of these receptors is a man under 40 with COVID-19, enrolled during active disease. Both conserved end residues are part of each CDR3. A D gene is named only where the DNA matches it firmly. Not every row has a clone size; where given, it reads once, few, many or a size class.

j_call clone_size v_call d_call cdr3_nt cdr3_aa
TRBJ1-1 . TRBV19 TRBD1 TGTGCCAGTAGTATGGACAGGGGTATTACCATCACTGAAGCTTTCTTT CASSMDRGITITEAFF
TRBJ2-3 . TRBV7-9 TRBD2 TGTGCCAGCAGCTACCGGGGGGGTAGCCCAACTAGCACAGATACGCAGTATTTT CASSYRGGSPTSTDTQYF
TRBJ1-6 once TRBV2 TRBD1 TGTGCCAGCAGCGCCTCGGACAGGAGGATTTCACCCCTCCACTTT CASSASDRRISPLHF
TRBJ1-2 . TRBV19 TRBD1 TGTGCCAGTAGTGATACAGGGGGCGGCTATGGCTACACCTTC CASSDTGGGYGYTF
TRBJ2-1 . TRBV5-1 TRBD1 TGCGCCAGCAGCTCGCAGGGGGCATCCTACAATGAGCAGTTCTTC CASSSQGASYNEQFF
TRBJ1-5 . TRBV24-1 TRBD1 TGTGCCACCAGTCCCTCGGACAGGTCCCAGCCCCAGCATTTT CATSPSDRSQPQHF
TRBJ2-1 . TRBV25-1 . TGTGCCAGCAGTGAAGGGGGCAAGAACAATGAGCAGTTCTTC CASSEGGKNNEQFF
TRBJ1-5 . TRBV30 . TGTGCCTGGAGTGGGTCAGGGCTCAATCAGCCCCAGCATTTT CAWSGSGLNQPQHF
TRBJ1-1 . TRBV11-2 . TGTGCCAGCAGCTTAGGGTCAGGATCCACTGAAGCTTTCTTT CASSLGSGSTEAFF
TRBJ2-5 few TRBV7-9 . TGTGCCAGCAGCTTAGCGGGGGCTAGGGGAGAGACCCAGTACTTC CASSLAGARGETQYF
TRBJ1-2 . TRBV3-1/TRBV3-2 . TGTGCCAGCAGCCAAGGACTGAGCCGACGGGGCTATGGCTACACCTTC CASSQGLSRRGYGYTF
TRBJ1-6 once TRBV2 TRBD1 TGTGCCAGCAGACCCGACAGGGGGCTTTCACCCCTCCACTTT CASRPDRGLSPLHF
TRBJ2-5 . TRBV29-1 TRBD2 TGCAGCGTTGAGCGGGGGACGGGGGAGACCCAGTACTTC CSVERGTGETQYF
TRBJ2-7 . TRBV3-1/TRBV3-2 . TGTGCCAGCAGCCAAAGTTCCCTCCTCCGACTAACCTACGAGCAGTACTTC CASSQSSLLRLTYEQYF
TRBJ1-1 . TRBV29-1 TRBD1 TGCAGCGTTGAAGCGGTCCAGGGGGCTCGGGGGATGAACACTGAAGCTTTCTTT CSVEAVQGARGMNTEAFF
TRBJ2-5 . TRBV28 TRBD1 TGTGCCAGCACTCTAATCCGGGACAGGAGACAAGAGACCCAGTACTTC CASTLIRDRRQETQYF
TRBJ2-7 . TRBV7-9 TRBD1 TGTGCCAGCAGCTTGGGACAGGGGGGCTACGAGCAGTACTTC CASSLGQGGYEQYF
TRBJ2-1 . TRBV18 . TGTGCCAGCTCACCATGGCCGGACAGCTACAATGAGCAGTTCTTC CASSPWPDSYNEQFF
TRBJ2-7 . TRBV27 TRBD1 TGTGCCAGCGGCGGACAGGGGCTCTACGAGCAGTACTTC CASGGQGLYEQYF
TRBJ2-6 . TRBV6-1 TRBD1 TGTGCCAGCAGTGACAGGGGGCGGGCTGGGGCCAACGTCCTGACTTTC CASSDRGRAGANVLTF
TRBJ1-3 . TRBV5-1 TRBD1 TGCGCCAGCAGCTCCGGGACAGGGGGTGCCGGAAACACCATATATTTT CASSSGTGGAGNTIYF
TRBJ2-2 . TRBV6-6 TRBD1 TGTGCCAGCAGTCCCTCCGGACAGGGGCTTTCGCACACCGGGGAGCTGTTTTTT CASSPSGQGLSHTGELFF
TRBJ2-3 . TRBV21-1 . TGTGCCAGCAGCAAGTTAGCGGGGGGCAATAACACAGATACGCAGTATTTT CASSKLAGGNNTDTQYF
TRBJ1-5 . TRBV27 TRBD1 TGTGCCAGCAGTTTAAGGACAGGGTCTCAGCCCCAGCATTTT CASSLRTGSQPQHF
TRBJ2-2 . TRBV24-1 . TGTGCCACCAGTGATCCGGGACAAATAGACGGGGAGCTGTTTTTT CATSDPGQIDGELFF
TRBJ1-3 . TRBV10-3 . TGTGCCATCAGCCCGGCCGGGAGAGTTGGAAACACCATATATTTT CAISPAGRVGNTIYF
TRBJ1-2 . TRBV6-5 . TGTGCCAGCAGTTCACGGACTGGGGGCTACACCTTC CASSSRTGGYTF
TRBJ2-2 . TRBV6-5 . TGTGCCAGCAGTCCATCAGGGATAAACACCGGGGAGCTGTTTTTT CASSPSGINTGELFF
TRBJ1-3 . TRBV15 . TGTGCCACCAGCAGAGAGGTTACGGCTGGAAACACCATATATTTT CATSREVTAGNTIYF
TRBJ2-3 . TRBV3-1/TRBV3-2 TRBD2 TGTGCCAGCAGCCTTATCGTACTAGCGGGGGGGTTCACAGATACGCAGTATTTT CASSLIVLAGGFTDTQYF
TRBJ1-2 . TRBV28 TRBD1 TGTGCCAGCAGGCCTCAAGGGGGCAGGGGCTACACCTTC CASRPQGGRGYTF
TRBJ1-4 . TRBV3-1/TRBV3-2 TRBD1 TGTGCCAGCAGCCTACCGGGACAGGGGGATGAAAAACTGTTTTTT CASSLPGQGDEKLFF
TRBJ1-1 . TRBV12-5 . TGTGCTAGTGGTTTTCTGGGCTTGAACACTGAAGCTTTCTTT CASGFLGLNTEAFF
TRBJ1-1 . TRBV4-1 . TGCGCCAGCAGCTTCGGACATACGAACACTGAAGCTTTCTTT CASSFGHTNTEAFF
TRBJ1-2 . TRBV29-1 TRBD1 TGCAGCGTTGAAGATCGTCAGGGGGAGGACACCTTC CSVEDRQGEDTF
TRBJ1-5 . TRBV30 . TGCTTTCGGTCGGCTCGCAGGCCGCTTGATAGCAATCAGCCCCAGCATTTT CFRSARRPLDSNQPQHF
TRBJ2-7 . TRBV3-1/TRBV3-2 TRBD1 TGTGCCAGCGCTGGACAGGGGAGTTACGAGCAGTACTTC CASAGQGSYEQYF
TRBJ2-7 . TRBV5-6 . TGTGCCAGCAGCTCCTACTCCTACGAGCAGTACTTC CASSSYSYEQYF
TRBJ1-5 . TRBV9 . TGTGCCAGCAGCGTAGAAGCGTTCAATCAGCCCCAGCATTTT CASSVEAFNQPQHF
TRBJ2-1 . TRBV2 . TGTGCCAGCAGTGCAGACAGGGGAGGGTACAATGAGCAGTTCTTC CASSADRGGYNEQFF
TRBJ2-5 . TRBV5-4 TRBD1 TGTGCCAGCAGCCATCAGACAGGGGGCGGGGAGACCCAGTACTTC CASSHQTGGGETQYF
TRBJ1-2 . TRBV11-2 . TGTGCCAGCTCGGGAGGGGGGAATGGCTACACCTTC CASSGGGNGYTF
TRBJ2-1 . TRBV3-1/TRBV3-2 TRBD1 TGTGCCAGCAGGACCGGGACAGGGGAGCCCAACAATGAGCAGTTCTTC CASRTGTGEPNNEQFF
TRBJ2-5 . TRBV5-5 TRBD2 TGTGCCAGCAGGCCCGGGACTAGAGTACAAGAGACCCAGTACTTC CASRPGTRVQETQYF
TRBJ1-1 . TRBV18 TRBD1 TGTGCCAGCTCACCGAGGACAGGGGTAGAGAACACTGAAGCTTTCTTT CASSPRTGVENTEAFF
TRBJ2-1 . TRBV2 . TGTGCCAGCAGGTGGTCCGAAGAGAATGAGCAGTTCTTC CASRWSEENEQFF
TRBJ1-3 . TRBV5-1 . TGCGCCAGCAGCTTGGTTAGCGGGGACTCTGGAAACACCATATATTTT CASSLVSGDSGNTIYF
TRBJ2-5 . TRBV4-1 TRBD2 TGCGCCAGCAGCCAAGTGATGTGGGGGGGGGTCCAAGAGACCCAGTACTTC CASSQVMWGGVQETQYF